One sample yielded the 21 T cell receptor beta chains listed below, sequenced in a study of blood T cell repertoires in COVID-19. Sequencing was performed with immunoSEQ multiplex PCR; in TCRdb, only in-frame clones are kept and a portion is missing. This table has about 220,000 clones, 75% to 85% appearing once. The sample consisted of peripheral blood. The receptors derive from a human donor in a cohort sampled during active COVID-19.

V gene TRBV19 combines with J gene TRBJ2-1; TRBD2 agrees at 7 bases. The V segment lost 5 bases and the J segment 1 base; nucleotides outside the gene matches: 8. This CDR3 has 16 residues. The germline CDR1 and CDR2 sequences are LNHDA and SQIVND (reference sequence). As DNA, the CDR3 is TGTGCCAGTAGTCCCAGGGAGGGGAAGTCCTACAATGAGCAGTTCTTC. Translated, it gives CASSPREGKSYNEQFF.

By proportion, this clone is large. This sample also contains other DNA sequences that code for the same CDR3. This sequence joins TRBV7-3 and TRBJ1-1; D perhaps matches TRBD1 (5 bases). V was pared by 6 bases and J by 0 bases, with 11 bases between. This CDR3 has 14 residues. In germline, CDR1 is SGHTA, CDR2 FQGTGA. The CDR3 region has the DNA TGTGCCAGCAGTTTGGGGGGAATGAACACTGAAGCTTTCTTT. Residues: CASSLGGMNTEAFF.

V is TRBV24-1 and J is TRBJ2-2; perhaps TRBD1 as D (6 bases). V was pared by 4 bases and J by 7 bases, with 15 bases between. The CDR3 spans 15 residues. CDR1 and CDR2 (germline): KGHDR, SFDVKD. CDR3 sequence reads: CATSDLRGGIGELFF. Here the CDR3 DNA reads TGTGCCACCAGTGACCTACGAGGGGGAATCGGGGAGCTGTTTTTT.

CDR3 region: CASRLGQGGNQPQHF. The CDR3 bases are TGTGCCAGCAGACTCGGACAGGGGGGCAATCAGCCCCAGCATTTT. This chain joins TRBV6-6 and TRBJ1-5; the match to TRBD1 covers 10 bases. The CDR3 covers 15 residues. The V gene end was trimmed by 6 bases and the J gene end by 2 bases; junction bases not matched to a gene: 4. Germline assignment: CDR1 MNHNY and CDR2 SVGAGI (reference sequence).

This chain joins TRBV5-1 and TRBJ2-3; possibly TRBD1 for D (6 bases). V dropped 0 bases and J dropped 4 bases, with 12 bases sitting between them. CDR1 and CDR2 (germline): SGHRS, YFSETQ. The CDR3 contains 15 residues. CDR3 sequence reads: CASSLGGRQADTQYF. CDR3 coding DNA: TGCGCCAGCAGCTTGGGTGGAAGACAGGCAGATACGCAGTATTTT.

The chain employs TRBV15 and TRBJ1-6; D perhaps matches TRBD1 (5 bases). The length of the CDR3 is 14 residues. Trimming removed 9 bases from V and 9 bases from J, with 18 bases in between. CDR1 and CDR2 (germline): LNHNV, YYDKDF (reference sequence). DNA of the CDR3: TGTGCCACTACACAAGACAGATCGGGTTCACCCCTCCACTTT. The encoded protein is CATTQDRSGSPLHF. The whole variable domain, filled in from reference TRBV15 and TRBJ1-6, reads DAMVIQNPRYQVTQFGKPVTLSCSQTLNHNVMYWYQQKSSQAPKLLFHYYDKDFNNEADTPDNFQSRRPNTSFCFLDIRSPGLGDTAMYLCATTQDRSGSPLHFGNGTRLTVT.

This clone was counted only a few times. V gene TRBV11-3 combines with J gene TRBJ2-1; TRBD2 aligns across 9 bases. The CDR3 spans 15 residues. The V segment lost 4 bases and the J segment 3 bases; nucleotides outside the gene matches: 4. Germline CDR1 reads SGHNT; CDR2 reads YENEEA. In nucleotides, the CDR3 is TGTGCCAGCAGCTCCAGACTAGCGGACTACAATGAGCAGTTCTTC. Translated, it gives CASSSRLADYNEQFF.

This clone has only one observation. This chain connects TRBV18 to TRBJ1-4, with TRBD1 identical over 10 bases. With V trimmed by 3 bases and J by 2 bases, 0 bases remained unmatched. Germline CDR1 reads KGHSH; CDR2 reads LQKENI. CDR3 length: 15 residues. CDR3 bases: TGTGCCAGCTCACCGACAGGGGGCACTAATGAAAAACTGTTTTTT. Amino acid sequence: CASSPTGGTNEKLFF.

Turning to this clone: The identical CDR3 is also encoded by other nucleotide sequences in the sample. The chain couples TRBV19 to TRBJ1-1; 7 bases fit TRBD1. This CDR3 comprises 13 residues. Germline CDR1 reads LNHDA; CDR2 reads SQIVND (reference sequence). V gave up 5 bases and J gave up 1 base; unmatched junction bases: 1. In nucleotides, the CDR3 is TGTGCCAGTAGTCGGGACAGGAACACTGAAGCTTTCTTT. Residues: CASSRDRNTEAFF.

The gene calls are TRBV6-6 and TRBJ2-3, with a weak D call TRBD2 (6 bases). Per germline, CDR1 MNHNY and CDR2 SVGAGI (reference sequence). Trimming shortened V by 4 bases and J by 0 bases, and 11 bases separated the two germline ends. The CDR3 is 15 amino acids. The CDR3 loop reads CASSWPSVSTDTQYF. CDR3 in DNA: TGTGCCAGCAGTTGGCCTAGCGTGAGCACAGATACGCAGTATTTT.

V is TRBV7-2 and J is TRBJ1-2; D call uncertain. CDR3 length: 16 amino acids. Trimming took off 4 bases at V and 0 bases at J, with 15 bases between the two ends. Germline V gene lookup returns CDR1 SGHTA and CDR2 FQGNSA. The CDR3 here is CASSSRRDGANYGYTF. CDR3 nucleotides: TGTGCCAGCAGCTCCCGACGCGACGGAGCTAACTATGGCTACACCTTC.

The chain combines TRBV5-5 with TRBJ1-6; the match to TRBD1 covers 10 bases. This CDR3 spans 16 amino acids. Losses at the gene ends were 4 bases for V and 9 bases for J; bases not matched to a gene: 10. Germline CDR1 is SGHKS and CDR2 is YYEKEE (reference sequence). The chain's CDR3 is CASSLTPGTGVSPLHF. Written as DNA, the CDR3 is TGTGCCAGCAGCCTCACCCCCGGGACAGGGGTTTCACCCCTCCACTTT.

The chain's CDR3 is CASSLEGLAGGKQYF. DNA of the CDR3: TGTGCCAGCAGCCTGGAGGGACTAGCGGGGGGGAAGCAGTACTTC. This chain uses TRBV5-4 with TRBJ2-7; TRBD2 aligns across 16 bases. The CDR3 length is 15 residues. J lost 8 bases, V lost 4 bases, and 6 bases had no gene match. Germline V gene lookup returns CDR1 SGHNT and CDR2 YYREEE (reference sequence).

The chain has TRBV19 and TRBJ1-5; D might be TRBD1 (5 bases). CDR1 and CDR2 from the germline V gene are LNHDA and SQIVND (reference sequence). The CDR3 covers 14 residues. Trimming shortened V by 3 bases and J by 7 bases, and 13 bases separated the two germline ends. The CDR3 is CASSMSRVSQPQHF. The CDR3 DNA follows: TGTGCCAGTAGTATGTCCAGGGTGTCCCAGCCCCAGCATTTT.

This clone showed up many times. An end of the junction differs from the germline gene, which may be a read error. The rearrangement joins TRBV7-7 to TRBJ1-3, with 7 bases lining up with TRBD1. The CDR3 totals 15 residues. In germline, CDR1 is SSHAT, CDR2 FNYEAQ (reference sequence). The CDR3 loop reads CASSPMTGSGNTIYF. The CDR3 DNA is TGTGCTAGCAGCCCAATGACAGGGTCTGGAAACACCATATATTTT.

The chain recombines TRBV7-9 with TRBJ1-5, with D possibly being TRBD1 (5 bases). Germline CDR1 reads SEHNR; CDR2 reads FQNEAQ (reference sequence). The CDR3 is made up of 13 amino acids. V shed 4 bases and J shed 5 bases, with 9 bases lying between them. The chain's CDR3 is CASSSEGDQPQHF. DNA of the CDR3: TGTGCCAGCAGCTCGGAAGGGGATCAGCCCCAGCATTTT.

This clone was counted only a few times. CDR3 loop: CASSLIGTGGGQPQHF. DNA for the CDR3: TGTGCCAGCAGTTTAATTGGGACAGGGGGAGGTCAGCCCCAGCATTTT. This chain links TRBV28 with TRBJ1-5; 11 bases match TRBD1. CDR3 length equals 16 residues. Unmatched junction bases numbered 6, after V lost 2 bases and J lost 6 bases. The germline V gene has CDR1 MDHEN and CDR2 SYDVKM.

The J gene is TRBJ1-2, the V gene TRBV5-1; 8 bases map to TRBD1. Germline V gives CDR1 SGHRS, CDR2 YFSETQ. The CDR3 length is 16 residues. V was clipped by 1 base and J by 2 bases; unmatched bases: 7. The CDR3 here is CASSLPMGQENYGYTF. The DNA for the CDR3 is TGCGCCAGCAGCTTGCCTATGGGACAGGAAAACTATGGCTACACCTTC.

The chain carries TRBV9 and TRBJ1-6; 9 bases align to TRBD1. The CDR3 extends over 19 amino acids. Germline V gene sequence: CDR1 SGDLS, CDR2 YYNGEE. The junction had 10 bases not matched to a gene; V was cut back by 3 bases and J by 0 bases. CDR3 sequence reads: CASSAPPGQGSSYNSPLHF. DNA of the CDR3: TGTGCCAGCAGCGCCCCACCGGGACAGGGCAGCTCCTATAATTCACCCCTCCACTTT.

DNA of the CDR3: TGTGCCAGCAGCGTTCAGGGGAGCACCGGGGAGCTGTTTTTT. Protein product: CASSVQGSTGELFF. The V call is TRBV9, the J call TRBJ2-2, with D possibly being TRBD1 (6 bases). Germline V CDR1 and CDR2: SGDLS, YYNGEE. The CDR3 runs to 14 residues. V was clipped by 2 bases and J by 4 bases, with 9 bases between them.

This clone came up once. This sequence joins TRBV19 and TRBJ2-1, with 9 bases lining up with TRBD1. The length of the CDR3 is 15 residues. V dropped 3 bases and J dropped 10; count of bases not matched to a gene: 10. Germline V gene data show CDR1 as LNHDA and CDR2 as SQIVND (reference sequence). The CDR3 reads CASSIAPGQGGEQFF. For the CDR3, the DNA is TGTGCCAGTAGTATCGCCCCGGGACAGGGTGGCGAGCAGTTCTTC. The full variable domain, in which reference TRBV19 and TRBJ2-1 provide the parts outside the CDR3, is DGGITQSPKYLFRKEGQNVTLSCEQNLNHDAMYWYRQDPGQGLRLIYYSQIVNDFQKGDIAEGYSVSREKKESFPLTVTSAQKNPTAFYLCASSIAPGQGGEQFFGPGTRLTVL.